This T cell receptor (beta chain) comes out of a study of blood T cell repertoires in COVID-19. Sequenced by immunoSEQ multiplex PCR; TCRdb stores in-frame clones only, minus some. The sample holds 110,000 to 150,000 clones, 76% seen once. CDR3 size: 14 residues. Germline V gene data show CDR1 as MRHNA and CDR2 as SNTAGT. Trimming cost V 3 bases and J 4 bases; bases outside gene matches: 2. This clone was seen only once. The chain couples TRBV6-4 to TRBJ2-3; 9 bases fit TRBD2. The sample consisted of peripheral blood. The receptor comes from a man aged 55-75 years with acute or convalescent COVID-19. The CDR3 region has the DNA TGTGCCAGCAGTGATTTAGCGGGAGCAGATACGCAGTATTTT. Translating it yields CASSDLAGADTQYF.